This T cell receptor beta chain emerged from a study of blood T cells in healthy people across ages. Per the germline V gene, CDR1 is SGHTA and CDR2 is FQGNSA. V was cut by 2 bases and J by 4 bases, with 17 bases left in between. The CDR3 is made up of 16 amino acids. Then a second PCR, running about 6 to 11 cycles, was carried out with a sample-barcoded 5' primer and a J-beta primer mix. TCRdb fed the 5' RACE reads into MiXCR, producing one record per CDR3 protein. Among around 600,000 distinct CDR3 sequences listed, around half were seen once. Findings and limits, study-wide: It was held that the diversity estimates obtained from one million T cells were underestimates.

Details on this clonotype: The antigen is unknown.

The sequenced material came from blood. This clonotype was obtained from an elderly man in good health. This chain links TRBV7-2 with TRBJ1-1; perhaps TRBD1 as D (5 bases). The CDR3 protein is CASSLQRQPGGTEAFF. The CDR3 nucleotides read TGTGCCAGCAGCTTACAACGCCAGCCGGGGGGCACTGAAGCTTTCTTT. Looking up the rest from reference TRBV7-2 and TRBJ1-1 gives the full variable domain: GAGVSQSPSNKVTEKGKDVELRCDPISGHTALYWYRQSLGQGLEFLIYFQGNSAPDKSGLPSDRFSAERTGGSVSTLTIQRTQQEDSAVYLCASSLQRQPGGTEAFFGQGTRLTVV.